Below are 27 T cell receptor beta chains sequenced from a single sample in a study of blood T cell repertoires in COVID-19. Sequencing was performed with immunoSEQ multiplex PCR; in TCRdb, only in-frame clones are kept and a portion is missing. In the table there are under 200,000 clones, 75% to 95% of which are singletons. Source material: peripheral blood. The source is a man aged 50 to 60 with acute or convalescent COVID-19.

CDR3 sequence reads: CASSPQTGYNEQFF. CDR3 nucleotides: TGTGCCAGCAGCCCACAGACAGGATACAATGAGCAGTTCTTC. This chain joins TRBV7-2 and TRBJ2-1; tentative D call: TRBD1 (6 bases). The CDR3 sequence is 14 residues long. CDR1 SGHTA and CDR2 FQGNSA come from the germline V gene. Trimming removed 5 bases from V and 4 bases from J, with 12 bases in between.

The rearrangement links TRBV2 to TRBJ2-7; D unclear. Germline CDR1 and CDR2: SNHLY and FYNNEI. V shed 11 bases and J shed 6 bases, with 14 bases lying between them. The CDR3 runs 11 residues. The CDR3 coding sequence is TGTGCCTCCTCCCGAGGCGGCGAGCAGTACTTC. Encoded protein: CASSRGGEQYF.

This chain uses TRBV12-3 or TRBV12-4 with TRBJ1-5; TRBD1 is a possible D gene (6 bases). The CDR3 is 13 residues long. The germline V and J ends were trimmed by 6 bases and 7 bases, with 13 bases remaining between them. The CDR3 DNA sequence: TGTGCCAGCAGCCTGGGGACATCCCAGCCCCAGCATTTT. Protein product: CASSLGTSQPQHF.

This chain links TRBV27 with TRBJ1-2; a weak D match, TRBD1 (5 bases). The CDR3 totals 15 residues. Germline CDR1 reads MNHEY; CDR2 reads SMNVEV (reference sequence). V was cut by 4 bases and J by 2 bases, with 14 bases left in between. In DNA form, the CDR3 reads TGTGCCAGCAGTTCCGAACGGGGGAGCAACTATGGCTACACCTTC. It is translated as CASSSERGSNYGYTF.

This clone was recorded once. J is TRBJ2-2 and V is TRBV7-6; TRBD2 matches at 14 bases. This CDR3 is built from 19 residues. Per the germline V gene, CDR1 is SGHVS and CDR2 is FNYEAQ. J lost 6 bases, V lost 6 bases, and 15 bases had no gene match. DNA of the CDR3: TGTGCCAGCAGGCCCGGGACTAGCGGGGGTAATTTGATTTCCGGGGAGCTGTTTTTT. It codes for CASRPGTSGGNLISGELFF.

This clone was seen only once. The chain is built from TRBV11-2 and TRBJ2-3; D is unresolved. V was clipped by 5 bases and J by 7 bases, with 10 bases between them. Per the germline V gene, CDR1 is SGHAT and CDR2 is FQNNGV. The CDR3 covers 12 residues. This CDR3 is CASSKQSNTQYF. CDR3 DNA: TGTGCCAGCAGCAAACAGTCGAATACGCAGTATTTT.

This sequence joins TRBV28 and TRBJ1-6, with TRBD1 as a possible D gene (6 bases). V was clipped by 6 bases and J by 7 bases, with 10 bases between them. This CDR3 contains 13 residues. Germline V CDR1 and CDR2: MDHEN, SYDVKM. The CDR3 loop is CASRRTENSPLHF. The CDR3, as DNA: TGTGCCAGCAGGAGGACAGAAAATTCACCCCTCCACTTT.

This chain links TRBV7-2 with TRBJ1-6; TRBD1 agrees at 8 bases. Germline trimming cut 7 bases from V and 8 bases from J; bases unmatched to any gene: 22. Germline V gives CDR1 SGHTA, CDR2 FQGNSA. This CDR3 has 19 amino acids. This chain's CDR3 is CASKERGQVAPTGDSPLHF. The CDR3 DNA is TGTGCCAGCAAGGAAAGGGGACAGGTCGCCCCTACGGGCGATTCACCCCTCCACTTT.

The chain carries TRBV28 and TRBJ2-2; tentatively, D is TRBD1 (5 bases). The CDR3 covers 14 residues. Trimming removed 6 bases from V and 5 bases from J, with 13 bases in between. Per the germline V gene, CDR1 is MDHEN and CDR2 is SYDVKM. The CDR3 reads CASRGQSLTGELFF. The CDR3 DNA reads as TGTGCCAGCAGGGGGCAGAGTCTTACCGGGGAGCTGTTTTTT.

The rearrangement uses TRBV6-5 and TRBJ1-5; possible D gene TRBD1, 5 bases. The CDR3 totals 14 residues. Germline assignment: CDR1 MNHEY and CDR2 SVGAGI. The V and J ends lost 6 bases and 6 bases respectively, with 15 bases between them. DNA of the CDR3: TGTGCCAGCAGCGGGGGGGGGATGACTCAGCCCCAGCATTTT. This sequence encodes CASSGGGMTQPQHF.

Only one count was recorded for this clone. This sequence joins TRBV30 and TRBJ2-7; no clear D gene. The germline gives CDR1 GTSNPN, CDR2 SVGIG (reference sequence). The germline V and J ends were trimmed by 2 bases and 3 bases, with 8 bases remaining between them. The CDR3 spans 12 residues. The CDR3 reads CAWSSQFYEQYF. The DNA of the CDR3 is TGTGCCTGGAGTTCCCAGTTCTACGAGCAGTACTTC.

The chain links TRBV9 to TRBJ2-5, with D perhaps matching TRBD2 (6 bases). The V and J ends lost 0 bases and 5 bases respectively, with 14 bases between them. Germline V gene data show CDR1 as SGDLS and CDR2 as YYNGEE. This CDR3 comprises 15 residues. The CDR3 DNA reads as TGTGCCAGCAGCGTAGATTCCCGAGGAGGGGAGACCCAGTACTTC. Protein: CASSVDSRGGETQYF.

This clone occurred once. CDR3 residues: CASSPGGYPYNEQFF. The CDR3 nucleotides read TGTGCCAGCAGCCCAGGGGGTTACCCCTACAATGAGCAGTTCTTC. The V and J genes are TRBV11-2 and TRBJ2-1, with 7 bases matching TRBD1. The CDR3 is made up of 15 amino acids. Germline V lookup: CDR1 SGHAT, CDR2 FQNNGV. The V and J ends lost 5 bases and 2 bases, in that order; junction bases with no gene match: 6.

The chain combines TRBV6-2 or TRBV6-3 with TRBJ1-5; the D gene is possibly TRBD1 (5 bases). The V end was cut by 4 bases, the J end by 3 bases, with 10 bases between. CDR3 length: 14 amino acids. From germline, CDR1 is MNHEY and CDR2 SVGEGT. CDR3 coding DNA: TGTGCCAGCAGTTCCCGGGGGTACAATCAGCCCCAGCATTTT. Its translation: CASSSRGYNQPQHF.

The chain recombines TRBV18 with TRBJ1-6, with 7 nucleotides matching TRBD1. The V gene's germline CDR1 is KGHSH and CDR2 LQKENI. V dropped 4 bases and J dropped 7; count of bases not matched to a gene: 7. The CDR3 sequence is 15 residues long. CDR3 residues: CASSQRQGENSPLHF. DNA of the CDR3: TGTGCCAGCTCACAGCGACAGGGAGAAAATTCACCCCTCCACTTT.

The rearrangement uses TRBV19 and TRBJ2-7; the D gene is possibly TRBD1 (7 bases). Germline V gives CDR1 LNHDA, CDR2 SQIVND (reference sequence). Trimming left V 10 bases short and J 2 bases short, with 21 bases between. This CDR3 region has 15 residues. The CDR3 region has the DNA TGTGCCAATTTAGGGGGCGGGAATGGAACCTACGAGCAGTACTTC. It yields the protein CANLGGGNGTYEQYF.

The chain recombines TRBV6-5 with TRBJ1-5, with D hard to call. Germline assignment: CDR1 MNHEY and CDR2 SVGAGI. The CDR3 extends over 14 amino acids. The V end was cut by 11 bases, the J end by 2 bases, with 16 bases between. In DNA, the CDR3 is TGTGCCTCCCGGGCGGGGTACGGCAATCAGCCCCAGCATTTT. It specifies CASRAGYGNQPQHF.

V usage is TRBV7-9 and J usage is TRBJ1-3, with D perhaps TRBD1 (6 bases). This CDR3 contains 14 residues. CDR1 and CDR2 from the germline V gene are SEHNR and FQNEAQ (reference sequence). V lost 4 bases, J lost 5 bases, and 12 bases lay in between. The CDR3 reads CASSSDRLRNTIYF. In DNA form, the CDR3 reads TGTGCCAGCAGCTCCGACAGGCTAAGAAACACCATATATTTT.

Worth noting for this clone: One end of the junction varies from germline; a read error may be responsible. This chain links TRBV9 with TRBJ2-5; 7 bases line up with TRBD1. The CDR3 is made up of 15 amino acids. Germline values: CDR1 SGDLS, CDR2 YYNGEE. The CDR3 DNA follows: TGTGCCAGCAGCGTATATGACAGGGACCAGGAGACCCAGTACTTC. It yields the protein CASSVYDRDQETQYF. The full variable domain, in which reference TRBV9 and TRBJ2-5 provide the parts outside the CDR3, is DSGVTQTPKHLITATGQRVTLRCSPRSGDLSVYWYQQSLDQGLQFLIQYYNGEERAKGNILERFSAQQFPDLHSELNLSSLELGDSALYFCASSVYDRDQETQYFGPGTRLLVL.

This clone came up a few times. The genes are TRBV28 and TRBJ1-6, with D hard to call. CDR1 is MDHEN and CDR2 is SYDVKM in the germline V gene. The CDR3 contains 16 residues. With 3 bases removed from V and 3 bases from J, the gap between germline ends came to 12 bases. The CDR3 protein is CASSFSGTYYNSPLHF. CDR3 nucleotides: TGTGCCAGCAGTTTTTCCGGTACTTACTATAATTCACCCCTCCACTTT.

This chain uses TRBV19 with TRBJ2-6; TRBD1 is a possible D gene (6 bases). Germline V lookup: CDR1 LNHDA, CDR2 SQIVND (reference sequence). The V end lost 6 bases, the J end lost 0 bases, and 15 bases lay between the germline ends. CDR3 size: 17 residues. CDR3 residues: CASRQGRLSSGANVLTF. In DNA, the CDR3 is TGTGCCAGTAGACAGGGAAGGCTTAGCTCTGGGGCCAACGTCCTGACTTTC.

J is TRBJ2-1 and V is TRBV12-3 or TRBV12-4; D is unresolved. V lost 4 bases and J lost 6, with 10 bases in between. This CDR3 spans 13 amino acids. For the CDR3, the DNA is TGTGCCAGCAGTTGGCCACATGGCAATGAGCAGTTCTTC. It yields the protein CASSWPHGNEQFF.

The chain couples TRBV19 to TRBJ1-1, with 8 bases matching TRBD1. With 7 bases clipped from V and 5 bases from J, the junction kept 12 bases outside the gene matches. Germline loops: CDR1 LNHDA, CDR2 SQIVND (reference sequence). The CDR3 runs to 15 residues. CDR3 sequence (DNA): TGTGCCAGTACCCTCGACAGGGGAGGAGGGACTGAAGCTTTCTTT. Its translation is CASTLDRGGGTEAFF.

The V and J genes are TRBV4-3 and TRBJ1-4; 10 bases agree with TRBD1. The ends lost 4 bases at V and 2 bases at J; junction bases unmatched: 1. The germline CDR1 and CDR2 sequences are LGHNA and YSLEER. The CDR3 has 15 amino acids. The CDR3 here is CASSPGQGTNEKLFF. For the CDR3, the DNA is TGCGCCAGCAGCCCGGGACAGGGGACTAATGAAAAACTGTTTTTT.

This clone was observed a single time. This sequence joins TRBV19 and TRBJ2-1, with D hard to call. The ends were cut back, 4 bases at V and 9 bases at J, with 16 bases in the middle. Per germline, CDR1 LNHDA and CDR2 SQIVND (reference sequence). This CDR3 spans 14 amino acids. The DNA for the CDR3 is TGTGCCAGTAGTAAGCAGCAGATCTCGGGTGAGCAGTTCTTC. It translates to CASSKQQISGEQFF.

This clone was detected only once. The V and J genes are TRBV30 and TRBJ2-7; possibly TRBD1 for D (6 bases). The CDR3 length is 13 residues. With 3 bases removed from V and 7 bases from J, the gap between germline ends came to 16 bases. Germline V lookup: CDR1 GTSNPN, CDR2 SVGIG (reference sequence). The CDR3 nucleotides read TGTGCCTGGAGACGGGCAGGGGTAGGTGAGCAGTACTTC. Its translation: CAWRRAGVGEQYF. The entire variable domain, with the rest obtained from reference TRBV30 and TRBJ2-7, is as follows: SQTIHQWPATLVQPVGSPLSLECTVEGTSNPNLYWYRQAAGRGLQLLFYSVGIGQISSEVPQNLSASRPQDRQFILSSKKLLLSDSGFYLCAWRRAGVGEQYFGPGTRLTVT.

The rearrangement links TRBV6-5 to TRBJ1-4; 7 bases line up with TRBD1. With 0 bases clipped from V and 9 bases from J, the junction kept 7 bases outside the gene matches. This CDR3 contains 15 residues. Per germline, CDR1 MNHEY and CDR2 SVGAGI. Here the CDR3 DNA reads TGTGCCAGCAGTTACTCCCGGCCGGGACAGCAAAAACTGTTTTTT. Protein product: CASSYSRPGQQKLFF.